The 30 T cell receptor beta chains in this list originate from one sample, sequenced in a study of CD8+CD57+ T cells in acquired aplastic anemia. TCR beta VDJ and CDR3 were profiled, and genomic DNA was the template. Each CDR3 protein is one row after TCRdb ran MiXCR on the reads. Among roughly 190,000 distinct CDR3 sequences listed, 54% were seen once. Sample: sorted CD4+, CD8+, or CD8+CD57+ T cells (not recorded which) from PBMCs. The receptor set was obtained from a human donor in good health, serving as a control.

V is TRBV6-4 and J is TRBJ2-1, with D unresolved. The ends were cut back, 3 bases at V and 2 bases at J, with 11 bases in the middle. This CDR3 has 15 amino acids. Germline V CDR1 and CDR2: MRHNA, SNTAGT. This CDR3 is CASSETLVPYNEQFF. CDR3 bases: TGTGCCAGCAGTGAAACTCTAGTCCCCTACAATGAGCAGTTCTTC.

This clonotype appeared a few times. This rearrangement joins TRBV18 to TRBJ2-2, with D perhaps given as TRBD1 or TRBD2 (5 bases each). V was cut by 6 bases and J by 2 bases, with 10 bases left in between. Germline V gene data show CDR1 as KGHSH and CDR2 as LQKENI. There are 14 residues in the CDR3. CDR3 residues: CASSRDVNTGELFF. The DNA for the CDR3 is TGTGCCAGCTCCCGGGACGTAAACACCGGGGAGCTGTTTTTT.

About this clonotype itself: This could be a read error, since a much larger clone is one nucleotide away. The chain joins TRBV5-1 to TRBJ2-1; 9 positions agree with TRBD1. The V gene end was trimmed by 2 bases and the J gene end by 9 bases; junction bases not matched to a gene: 6. The CDR3 sequence is 14 residues long. The germline gives CDR1 SGHRS, CDR2 YFSETQ. CDR3 DNA: TGCGCCAGCAGCTTACAGGGGGCGCTGAGTGAGCAGTTCTTC. Translation: CASSLQGALSEQFF.

Details on this clonotype: The conserved phenylalanine or tryptophan normally closing the CDR3 is absent here, so this likely arose from a read error. The chain has TRBV5-1 and TRBJ2-1, with 14 bases that match TRBD2. J lost 9 bases, V lost 2 bases, and 7 bases had no gene match. This CDR3 is 16 amino acids long. The V gene's germline CDR1 is SGHRS and CDR2 YFSETQ. CDR3 DNA sequence: TGCGCCAGCAGCTTCTCCGGGACTAGCGGGGGAGGTGAGCAGTTCCTC. Its protein product is CASSFSGTSGGGEQFL.

The gene calls are TRBV2 and TRBJ2-7, with 7 bases lining up with TRBD1. This CDR3 is 15 amino acids long. With V trimmed by 0 bases and J by 6 bases, 8 bases remained unmatched. CDR1 is SNHLY and CDR2 is FYNNEI in the germline V gene. The CDR3 DNA sequence: TGTGCCAGCAGTGAAGCGCGAGACAGGGTTACCGAGCAGTACTTC. Translating it yields CASSEARDRVTEQYF.

In its sample, this clonotype was seen a few times. The chain recombines TRBV6-4 with TRBJ1-2, with D unclear. CDR1 and CDR2 (germline): MRHNA, SNTAGT. V shed 10 bases and J shed 3 bases, with 15 bases lying between them. CDR3 size: 13 residues. The CDR3 DNA sequence: TGTGCCACCCGCGCCGACGGACACTATGGCTACACCTTC. Translation gives CATRADGHYGYTF.

The chain couples TRBV7-9 to TRBJ1-2, with D possibly being TRBD1 (6 bases). The CDR3 is made up of 15 amino acids. V lost 4 bases and J 7 bases, leaving 19 bases between the germline ends. The germline V gene has CDR1 SEHNR and CDR2 FQNEAQ (reference sequence). In nucleotides, the CDR3 is TGTGCCAGCAGCTACCAACAGGGAAGGTTAAGTGGCTACACCTTC. The encoded protein is CASSYQQGRLSGYTF.

The V call is TRBV10-3, the J call TRBJ2-7; 9 positions match TRBD1. Germline V gene data show CDR1 as ENHRY and CDR2 as SYGVKD. V shed 7 bases, J shed 3 bases, and the junction held 4 bases outside the gene matches. The CDR3 sequence is 13 residues long. The CDR3 bases are TGTGCCATCACTGGACAGGGGTTCTACGAGCAGTACTTC. It encodes CAITGQGFYEQYF.

Many counts were recorded for this clonotype. This sequence joins TRBV6-1 and TRBJ1-5; TRBD1 agrees at 10 bases. Trimming took 6 bases from V and 5 from J; bases not matched to a gene: 4. The CDR3 is 14 residues long. Germline CDR1 reads MNHNS; CDR2 reads SASEGT. The CDR3 loop is CASSRGTGDQPQHF. As DNA, the CDR3 is TGTGCCAGCAGCAGAGGGACAGGGGATCAGCCCCAGCATTTT.

This clonotype appeared once. The chain has TRBV15 and TRBJ1-5; the match to TRBD1 covers 8 bases. Looked up from germline, CDR1 is LNHNV and CDR2 is YYDKDF (reference sequence). CDR3 length: 15 amino acids. With V trimmed by 0 bases and J by 5 bases, 3 bases remained unmatched. Here the CDR3 DNA reads TGTGCCACCAGCAGAGATTCAGGGGGCTATCAGCCCCAGCATTTT. Protein: CATSRDSGGYQPQHF. The full variable domain, completed using reference TRBV15 and TRBJ1-5, is DAMVIQNPRYQVTQFGKPVTLSCSQTLNHNVMYWYQQKSSQAPKLLFHYYDKDFNNEADTPDNFQSRRPNTSFCFLDIRSPGLGDTAMYLCATSRDSGGYQPQHFGDGTRLSIL.

This clonotype has at least ten counts. The chain joins TRBV15 to TRBJ2-7; 8 positions match TRBD2. V shed 1 base, J shed 1 base, and the junction held 3 bases outside the gene matches. Germline lookup yields CDR1 LNHNV and CDR2 YYDKDF (reference sequence). This CDR3 comprises 15 residues. This chain's CDR3 is CATSRVGGASYEQYF. CDR3 DNA: TGTGCCACCAGCAGAGTCGGGGGGGCTTCCTACGAGCAGTACTTC.

This clonotype showed up many times. The V call is TRBV28, the J call TRBJ2-7, with 7 nucleotides matching TRBD1. The CDR3 covers 15 residues. CDR1 is MDHEN, CDR2 SYDVKM, per germline. V gave up 4 bases and J gave up 2 bases; unmatched junction bases: 8. Here the CDR3 DNA reads TGTGCCAGCAGTTCCCCGGGGCAGGGGGCCTACGAGCAGTACTTC. Its protein product is CASSSPGQGAYEQYF.

J is TRBJ1-4 and V is TRBV2, with TRBD1 matching 7 bases. Germline V gives CDR1 SNHLY, CDR2 FYNNEI. The CDR3 totals 16 residues. V shed 7 bases and J 7 bases; nucleotides not matched to a gene: 15. The CDR3 is CASTARGGGAGEKLFF. The CDR3 DNA follows: TGTGCCAGCACCGCGCGGGGAGGGGGCGCCGGTGAAAAACTGTTTTTT.

This clonotype has ten or more counts. The CDR3 sequence is CASSTRARKPPAQETQYF. The CDR3 DNA sequence: TGTGCCAGTAGTACGAGGGCCAGGAAACCCCCCGCCCAAGAGACCCAGTACTTC. The J gene is TRBJ2-5, the V gene TRBV19; TRBD2 might be the D (5 bases). Per germline, CDR1 LNHDA and CDR2 SQIVND (reference sequence). The V gene lost 4 bases and the J gene lost 1 base, with 22 bases spanning the gap. The CDR3 totals 18 residues.

This chain's CDR3 is CASSLDRKAYGYTF. Written as DNA, the CDR3 is TGTGCCAGCAGTTTAGATCGAAAAGCCTATGGCTACACCTTC. The gene calls are TRBV12-5 and TRBJ1-2; no definite D call. Per the germline V gene, CDR1 is LGHNT and CDR2 is FRNRAP. This CDR3 has 14 amino acids.

The J gene is TRBJ2-2, the V gene TRBV7-9; 9 bases fit TRBD2. The germline gives CDR1 SEHNR, CDR2 FQNEAQ (reference sequence). This CDR3 has 16 residues. The trim removed 0 bases at V and 3 bases at J, leaving 2 bases unmatched. In DNA form, the CDR3 reads TGTGCCAGCAGCTTAGCGCTAGCGGGGCACACCGGGGAGCTGTTTTTT. This gives the protein CASSLALAGHTGELFF.

This clonotype was detected ten times or more. The V and J genes are TRBV10-3 and TRBJ2-7; TRBD2 aligns across 11 bases. The length of the CDR3 is 16 residues. Trimming cost V 4 bases and J 3 bases; bases outside gene matches: 8. Germline CDR1 ENHRY, CDR2 SYGVKD. The CDR3 reads CAISAMTSGVSYEQYF. The DNA of the CDR3 is TGTGCCATCAGTGCTATGACTAGCGGGGTCAGCTACGAGCAGTACTTC.

This clonotype was counted ten times or more. V is TRBV19 and J is TRBJ1-2; D is possibly TRBD1 (6 bases). CDR1 and CDR2 from the germline V gene are LNHDA and SQIVND (reference sequence). This CDR3 comprises 14 residues. Trimming pared 4 bases from V and 7 bases from J, leaving 16 bases between. This chain's CDR3 is CASSSLETGRGYTF. CDR3 sequence (DNA): TGTGCCAGTAGTAGCTTGGAGACAGGTCGTGGCTACACCTTC.

The chain combines TRBV7-9 with TRBJ1-2, with TRBD1 matching over 8 bases. Germline V gene lookup returns CDR1 SEHNR and CDR2 FQNEAQ (reference sequence). The CDR3 is made up of 15 amino acids. After removal of 2 bases from V and 4 bases from J, the junction contained 6 bases not matched to a gene. CDR3 residues: CASSLTTGTGYGYTF. For the CDR3, the DNA is TGTGCCAGCAGCTTAACCACCGGGACAGGCTATGGCTACACCTTC.

The V call is TRBV12-3 or TRBV12-4, the J call TRBJ2-3; D unresolved. This CDR3 is built from 14 residues. V was pared by 2 bases and J by 2 bases, with 8 bases between. CDR3 in amino acids: CASSLTEYTDTQYF. In DNA form, the CDR3 reads TGTGCCAGCAGTTTAACGGAATACACAGATACGCAGTATTTT.

V and J are TRBV7-2 and TRBJ2-1; TRBD1 matches 8 bases. CDR3 size: 16 residues. Germline V gene sequence: CDR1 SGHTA, CDR2 FQGNSA. V trimming: 4 bases; J trimming: 4 bases; junction bases outside the gene matches: 9. CDR3 sequence reads: CASSSRTGIGYNEQFF. The CDR3 region has the DNA TGTGCCAGCAGCTCACGGACAGGGATTGGGTACAATGAGCAGTTCTTC.

Ten or more counts support this clonotype. This chain joins TRBV2 and TRBJ2-6, with a possible D match to TRBD1 (6 bases). The V gene lost 1 base and the J gene lost 2 bases, with 6 bases spanning the gap. This CDR3 has 15 residues. Germline V gives CDR1 SNHLY, CDR2 FYNNEI. For the CDR3, the DNA is TGTGCCAGCAGTGAAGAGGGGGCTGGGGCCAACGTCCTGACTTTC. The encoded protein is CASSEEGAGANVLTF.

J is TRBJ2-7 and V is TRBV5-1; TRBD1 aligns across 7 bases. Germline CDR1 reads SGHRS; CDR2 reads YFSETQ. V lost 1 base and J lost 9; bases outside the gene matches: 13. The length of the CDR3 is 15 residues. As DNA, the CDR3 is TGCGCCAGCAGCTTGCAAGGGGGCCCTACCGGAGGGCAGTACTTC. This sequence encodes CASSLQGGPTGGQYF.

This clonotype showed up just a few times. This chain joins TRBV7-8 and TRBJ1-2; D is possibly TRBD1 (6 bases). The length of the CDR3 is 14 residues. Germline V lookup: CDR1 SGHVS, CDR2 FQNEAQ. V was shortened by 1 base and J by 6 bases, with 12 bases between the two germline ends. The CDR3 DNA reads TGTGCCAGCAGCTTAGGGGAACAGGGCCATGGCTACACCTTC. Translated, it gives CASSLGEQGHGYTF.

The V call is TRBV12-3 or TRBV12-4, the J call TRBJ1-1, with D perhaps TRBD1 (6 bases). This CDR3 spans 12 amino acids. Trimming pared 7 bases from V and 10 bases from J, leaving 16 bases between. The CDR3 DNA reads TGTGCCAGCACCGCCGGGGGCATGGGAGCTTTCTTT. Its translation is CASTAGGMGAFF.

This clonotype occurred many times. The V call is TRBV14, the J call TRBJ2-5; perhaps TRBD2 as D (5 bases). This CDR3 contains 14 residues. V lost 3 bases to trimming and J lost 5 bases, with 13 bases between them. Germline loops: CDR1 SGHDN, CDR2 FVKESK. The CDR3 reads CASSQPGGYETQYF. CDR3 bases: TGTGCCAGCAGCCAGCCAGGAGGATACGAGACCCAGTACTTC.

This clonotype was observed at least ten times. The genes are TRBV24-1 and TRBJ2-2; no clear D gene. V lost 3 bases and J 0 bases, leaving 7 bases between the germline ends. In germline, CDR1 is KGHDR, CDR2 SFDVKD. The CDR3 spans 15 residues. CDR3 residues: CATSDVPPNTGELFF. CDR3 sequence (DNA): TGTGCCACCAGTGATGTACCCCCGAACACCGGGGAGCTGTTTTTT.

This clonotype appeared many times. V usage is TRBV6-2 or TRBV6-3 and J usage is TRBJ2-7, with TRBD2 identical over 8 bases. Germline CDR1 reads MNHEY; CDR2 reads SVGEGT. The CDR3 totals 14 residues. With V trimmed by 7 bases and J by 1 base, 6 bases remained unmatched. The CDR3 protein is CASNGLAGSYEQYF. CDR3 coding DNA: TGTGCCAGCAACGGTCTAGCGGGTTCCTACGAGCAGTACTTC.

This chain links TRBV18 with TRBJ2-1, with D perhaps TRBD1 (5 bases). Trimming stripped 2 bases from V and 5 bases from J, with 16 bases between. This CDR3 has 16 residues. Per germline, CDR1 KGHSH and CDR2 LQKENI. The CDR3: CASSPGQGTPNNEQFF. Written as DNA, the CDR3 is TGTGCCAGCTCACCAGGGCAGGGCACCCCAAACAATGAGCAGTTCTTC.

This clonotype was counted only a few times. This chain connects TRBV20-1 to TRBJ1-1; TRBD1 aligns across 9 bases. The CDR3 runs to 15 residues. V was clipped by 2 bases and J by 1 base; unmatched bases: 5. CDR1 is DFQATT, CDR2 SNEGSKA, per germline (reference sequence). In nucleotides, the CDR3 is TGCAGTGCTAGACGTCCGGGACAGGGGAACACTGAAGCTTTCTTT. This sequence encodes CSARRPGQGNTEAFF.